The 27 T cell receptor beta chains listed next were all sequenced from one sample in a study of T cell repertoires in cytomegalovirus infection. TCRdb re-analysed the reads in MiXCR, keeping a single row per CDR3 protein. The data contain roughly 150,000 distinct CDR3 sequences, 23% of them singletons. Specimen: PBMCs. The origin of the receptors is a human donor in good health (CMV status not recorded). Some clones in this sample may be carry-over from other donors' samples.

CDR3 region: CASANRRANEAFF. The CDR3 coding sequence is TGTGCCAGCGCCAACAGGAGGGCGAACGAAGCTTTCTTT. The chain links TRBV11-2 to TRBJ1-1; a weak D match, TRBD1 (5 bases). Germline CDR1 and CDR2: SGHAT and FQNNGV. This CDR3 has 13 residues. The germline V and J ends were trimmed by 8 bases and 8 bases, with 18 bases remaining between them.

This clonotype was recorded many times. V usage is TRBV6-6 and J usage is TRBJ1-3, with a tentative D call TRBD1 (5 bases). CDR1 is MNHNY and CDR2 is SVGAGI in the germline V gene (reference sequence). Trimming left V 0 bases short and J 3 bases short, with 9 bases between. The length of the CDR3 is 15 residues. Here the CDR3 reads CASSYSQGVGNTIYF. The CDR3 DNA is TGTGCCAGCAGTTACTCCCAGGGTGTTGGAAACACCATATATTTT.

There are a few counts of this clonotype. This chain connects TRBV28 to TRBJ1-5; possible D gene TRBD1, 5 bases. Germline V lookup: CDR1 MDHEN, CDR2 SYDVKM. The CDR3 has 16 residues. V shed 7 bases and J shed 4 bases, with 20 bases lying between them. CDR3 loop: CASTNRGDGRNQPQHF. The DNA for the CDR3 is TGTGCCAGCACTAACCGGGGGGATGGGAGGAATCAGCCCCAGCATTTT. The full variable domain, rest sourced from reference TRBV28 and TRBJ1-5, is DVKVTQSSRYLVKRTGEKVFLECVQDMDHENMFWYRQDPGLGLRLIYFSYDVKMKEKGDIPEGYSVSREKKERFSLILESASTNQTSMYLCASTNRGDGRNQPQHFGDGTRLSIL.

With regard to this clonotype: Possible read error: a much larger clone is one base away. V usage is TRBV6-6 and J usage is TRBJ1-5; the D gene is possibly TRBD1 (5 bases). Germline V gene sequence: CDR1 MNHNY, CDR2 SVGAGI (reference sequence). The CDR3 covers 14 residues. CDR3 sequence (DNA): TGTGCCAGCAGTTACGGACGGGGGAATCCGCCCCAGCATTTT. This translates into CASSYGRGNPPQHF.

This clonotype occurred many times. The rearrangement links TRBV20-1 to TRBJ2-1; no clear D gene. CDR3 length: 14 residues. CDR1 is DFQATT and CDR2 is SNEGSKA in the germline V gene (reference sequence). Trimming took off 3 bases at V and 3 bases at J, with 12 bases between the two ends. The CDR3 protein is CSARGLTNYNEQFF. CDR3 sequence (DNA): TGCAGTGCTAGGGGCCTAACAAACTACAATGAGCAGTTCTTC.

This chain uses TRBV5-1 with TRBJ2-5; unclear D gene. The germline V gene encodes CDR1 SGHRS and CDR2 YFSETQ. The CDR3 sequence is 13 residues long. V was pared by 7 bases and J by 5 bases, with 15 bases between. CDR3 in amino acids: CASRLDLGETQYF. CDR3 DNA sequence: TGCGCCAGCCGACTGGACCTGGGGGAGACCCAGTACTTC.

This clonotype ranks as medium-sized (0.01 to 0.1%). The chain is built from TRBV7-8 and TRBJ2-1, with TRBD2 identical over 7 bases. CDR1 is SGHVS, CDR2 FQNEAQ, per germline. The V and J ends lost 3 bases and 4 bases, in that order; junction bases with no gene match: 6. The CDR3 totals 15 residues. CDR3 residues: CASSFSTSLYNEQFF. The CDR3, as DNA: TGTGCCAGCAGCTTCTCGACTAGCTTATACAATGAGCAGTTCTTC.

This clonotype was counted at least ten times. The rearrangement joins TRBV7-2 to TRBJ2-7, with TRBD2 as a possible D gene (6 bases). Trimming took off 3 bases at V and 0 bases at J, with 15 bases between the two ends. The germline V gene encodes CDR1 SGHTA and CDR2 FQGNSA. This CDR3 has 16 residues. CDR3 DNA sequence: TGTGCCAGCAGCTTTGGATTTGGGCGGGGCTCCTACGAGCAGTACTTC. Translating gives CASSFGFGRGSYEQYF.

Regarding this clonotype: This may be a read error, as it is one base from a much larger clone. The CDR3 here is CASVPTRGGEQFF. CDR3 nucleotide sequence: TGTGCTAGTGTCCCGACTAGAGGGGGTGAGCAGTTCTTC. The chain recombines TRBV12-5 with TRBJ2-1; D may match TRBD1 or TRBD2 (6 bases each). Germline loops: CDR1 LGHNT, CDR2 FRNRAP. Trimming removed 7 bases from V and 9 bases from J, with 16 bases in between. CDR3 size: 13 residues.

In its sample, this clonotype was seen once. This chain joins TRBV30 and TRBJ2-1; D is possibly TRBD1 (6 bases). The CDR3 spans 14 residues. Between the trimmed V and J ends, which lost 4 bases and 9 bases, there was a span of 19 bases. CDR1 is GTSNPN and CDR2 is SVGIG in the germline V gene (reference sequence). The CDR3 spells CAWIRTGYQGEQFF. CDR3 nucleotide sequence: TGTGCCTGGATTCGTACAGGGTATCAGGGTGAGCAGTTCTTC.

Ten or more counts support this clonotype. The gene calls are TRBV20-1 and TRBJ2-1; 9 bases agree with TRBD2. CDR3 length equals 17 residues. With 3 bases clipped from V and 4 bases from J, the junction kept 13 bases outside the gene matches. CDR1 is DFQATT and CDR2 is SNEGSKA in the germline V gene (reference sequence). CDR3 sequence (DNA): TGCAGTGCTAGCCCTCTTCAAACTAGCGGGCCTTACAATGAGCAGTTCTTC. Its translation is CSASPLQTSGPYNEQFF.

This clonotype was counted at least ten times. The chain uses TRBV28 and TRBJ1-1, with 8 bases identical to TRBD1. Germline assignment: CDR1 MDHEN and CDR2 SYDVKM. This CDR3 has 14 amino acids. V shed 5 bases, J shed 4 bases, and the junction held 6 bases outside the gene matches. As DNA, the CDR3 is TGTGCCAGCAGTCACAGGGGGGGGACCACTGAAGCTTTCTTT. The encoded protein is CASSHRGGTTEAFF.

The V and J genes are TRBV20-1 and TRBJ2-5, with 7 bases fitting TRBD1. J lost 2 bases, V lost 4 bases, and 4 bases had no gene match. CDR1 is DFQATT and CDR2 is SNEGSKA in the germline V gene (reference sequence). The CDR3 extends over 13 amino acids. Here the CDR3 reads CSAKGGNQETQYF. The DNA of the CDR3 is TGCAGTGCTAAAGGGGGCAATCAAGAGACCCAGTACTTC.

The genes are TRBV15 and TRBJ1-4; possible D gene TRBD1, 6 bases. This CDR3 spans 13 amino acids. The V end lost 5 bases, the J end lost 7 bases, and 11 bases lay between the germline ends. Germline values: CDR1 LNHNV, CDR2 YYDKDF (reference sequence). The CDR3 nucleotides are TGTGCCACCAGCCTCGCCAGGGGTGAAAAACTGTTTTTT. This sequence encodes CATSLARGEKLFF.

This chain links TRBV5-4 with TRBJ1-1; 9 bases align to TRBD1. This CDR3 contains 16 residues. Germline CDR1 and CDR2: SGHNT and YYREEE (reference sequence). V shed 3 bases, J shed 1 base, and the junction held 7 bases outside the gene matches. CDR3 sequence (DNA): TGTGCCAGCAGCTCCGGACAGGGGAGGCAGAACACTGAAGCTTTCTTT. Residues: CASSSGQGRQNTEAFF.

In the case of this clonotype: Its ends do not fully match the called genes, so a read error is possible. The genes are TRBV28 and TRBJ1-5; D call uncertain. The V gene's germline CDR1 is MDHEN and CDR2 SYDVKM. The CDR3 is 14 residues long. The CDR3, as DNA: TGTGCCAGCAGTTTATACCCCAAAGATCAGCCCCAACATTTT. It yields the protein CASSLYPKDQPQHF.

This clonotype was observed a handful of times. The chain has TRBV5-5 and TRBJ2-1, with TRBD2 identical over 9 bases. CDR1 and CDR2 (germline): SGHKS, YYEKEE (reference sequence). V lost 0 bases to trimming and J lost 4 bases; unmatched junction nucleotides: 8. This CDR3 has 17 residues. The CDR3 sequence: CASSLAPTSGLYNEQFF. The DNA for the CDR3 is TGTGCCAGCAGCTTGGCCCCCACTAGCGGGCTGTACAATGAGCAGTTCTTC.

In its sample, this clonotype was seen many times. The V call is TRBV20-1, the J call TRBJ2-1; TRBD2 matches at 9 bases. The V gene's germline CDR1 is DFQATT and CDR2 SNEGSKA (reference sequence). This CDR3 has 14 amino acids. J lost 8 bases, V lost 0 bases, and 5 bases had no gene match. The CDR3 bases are TGCAGTGCTAGAGAGGGCGGGGGGGCAGATGAGCAGTTCTTC. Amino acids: CSAREGGGADEQFF.

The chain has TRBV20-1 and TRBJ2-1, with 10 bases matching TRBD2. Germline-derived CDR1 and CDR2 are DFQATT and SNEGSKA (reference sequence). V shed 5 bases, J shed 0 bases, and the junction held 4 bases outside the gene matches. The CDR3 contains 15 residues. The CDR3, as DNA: TGCAGTGCTCAACTAGCGGGAACCTCCTACAATGAGCAGTTCTTC. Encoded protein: CSAQLAGTSYNEQFF.

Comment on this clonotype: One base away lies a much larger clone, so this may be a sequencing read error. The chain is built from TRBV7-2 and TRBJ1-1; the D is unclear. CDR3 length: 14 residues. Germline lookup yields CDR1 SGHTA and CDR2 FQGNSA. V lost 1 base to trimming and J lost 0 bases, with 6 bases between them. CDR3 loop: CASSLDGMNTEAFF. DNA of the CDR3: TGTGCCAGCAGCTTAGATGGGATGAACACTGAAGCTTTCTTT.

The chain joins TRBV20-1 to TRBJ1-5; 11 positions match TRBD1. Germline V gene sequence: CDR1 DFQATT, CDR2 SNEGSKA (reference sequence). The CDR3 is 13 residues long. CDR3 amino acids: CLRTGGPAGPQHF. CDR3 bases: TGCCTCCGGACAGGGGGCCCCGCCGGGCCCCAGCATTTT.

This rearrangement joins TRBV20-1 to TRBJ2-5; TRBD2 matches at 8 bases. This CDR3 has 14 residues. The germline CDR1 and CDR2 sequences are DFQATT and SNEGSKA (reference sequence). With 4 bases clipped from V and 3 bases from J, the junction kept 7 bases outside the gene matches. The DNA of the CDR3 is TGCAGTGCTAAGGCGGGGGGATACGAAGAGACCCAGTACTTC. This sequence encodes CSAKAGGYEETQYF.

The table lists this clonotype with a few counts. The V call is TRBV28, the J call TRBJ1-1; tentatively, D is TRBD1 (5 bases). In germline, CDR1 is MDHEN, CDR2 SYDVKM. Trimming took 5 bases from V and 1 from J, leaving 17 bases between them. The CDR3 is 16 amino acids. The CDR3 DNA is TGTGCCAGCAGTACGCCGGGACGGCGAGGGAACACTGAAGCTTTCTTT. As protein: CASSTPGRRGNTEAFF.

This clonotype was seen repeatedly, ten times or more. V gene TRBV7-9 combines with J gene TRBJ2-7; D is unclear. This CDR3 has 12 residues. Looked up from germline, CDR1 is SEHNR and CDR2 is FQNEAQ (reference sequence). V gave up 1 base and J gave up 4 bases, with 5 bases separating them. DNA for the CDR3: TGTGCCAGCAGCTTAGGAGCTTACGAGCAGTACTTC. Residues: CASSLGAYEQYF.

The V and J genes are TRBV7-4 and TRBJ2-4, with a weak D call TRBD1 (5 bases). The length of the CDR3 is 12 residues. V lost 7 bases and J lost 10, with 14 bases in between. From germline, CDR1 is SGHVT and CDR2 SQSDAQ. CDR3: CASTIGAGIQYF. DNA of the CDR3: TGTGCCAGCACCATAGGGGCAGGGATTCAGTACTTC.

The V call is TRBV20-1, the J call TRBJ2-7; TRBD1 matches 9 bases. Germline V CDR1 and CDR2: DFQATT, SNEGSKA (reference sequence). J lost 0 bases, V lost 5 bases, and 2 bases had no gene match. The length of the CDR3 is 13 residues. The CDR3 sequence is CSAGQGSSYEQYF. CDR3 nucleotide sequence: TGCAGTGCTGGACAGGGGAGCTCCTACGAGCAGTACTTC.

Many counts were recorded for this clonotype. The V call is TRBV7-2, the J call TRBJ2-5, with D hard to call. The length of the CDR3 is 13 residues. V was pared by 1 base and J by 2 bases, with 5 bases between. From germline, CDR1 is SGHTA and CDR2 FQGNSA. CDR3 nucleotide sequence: TGTGCCAGCAGCTTAGGACTGCAAGAGACCCAGTACTTC. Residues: CASSLGLQETQYF.